This TCR beta chain was sequenced for a study of early T cells in non-severe SARS-CoV-2 infection. CDR3 length: 11 amino acids. V lost 6 bases to trimming and J lost 10 bases, with 10 bases between them. Germline CDR1 is LGHDT and CDR2 is YNNKEL (reference sequence). This clonotype occurred many times. Individual cDNA molecules carried attached unique molecular identifiers. Each CDR3 protein is one row after TCRdb ran MiXCR on the 5' RACE reads. The sample has over 75,000 distinct CDR3 sequences, about 12% seen once. Sample: whole blood. The V and J genes are TRBV3-1 and TRBJ2-1; D possibly corresponds to TRBD1 (6 bases). The receptor was isolated from an adult who was a healthcare worker with PCR-confirmed SARS-CoV-2 infection or an uninfected control (not recorded which). The CDR3, as DNA: TGTGCCAGCAGGGGGGCGAACGAGCAGTTCTTC. It yields the protein CASRGANEQFF.